Presented here are 26 T cell receptor beta chains from one specimen sequenced in a study of T cell responses to AZD1222 COVID-19 vaccine. The protocol was immunoSEQ multiplex PCR, while the TCRdb copy is restricted to in-frame clones and leaves out a portion. The sample has hundreds of thousands of clones; more than 85% are singletons. The sequences come from peripheral blood, collected on day 0 of MenACWY control vaccination. The source is an adult in good health.

The rearrangement links TRBV30 to TRBJ1-5; D call uncertain. V was pared by 3 bases and J by 1 base, with 13 bases between. Germline CDR1 reads GTSNPN; CDR2 reads SVGIG (reference sequence). The CDR3 runs 15 residues. The chain's CDR3 is CAWRVKFPSNQPQHF. The CDR3 DNA follows: TGTGCCTGGAGGGTGAAATTCCCGAGCAATCAGCCCCAGCATTTT.

For the CDR3, the DNA is TGTGCCAGCAGCTTAAGAGACAGGGACGAGCAGTACTTC. Protein product: CASSLRDRDEQYF. The genes are TRBV7-2 and TRBJ2-7, with TRBD1 identical over 7 bases. Losses at the gene ends were 2 bases for V and 5 bases for J; bases not matched to a gene: 3. The CDR3 runs 13 residues. Germline V gene data show CDR1 as SGHTA and CDR2 as FQGNSA.

This chain connects TRBV7-6 to TRBJ1-6, with a possible D match to TRBD1 (5 bases). Germline V gene data show CDR1 as SGHVS and CDR2 as FNYEAQ. The CDR3 is made up of 18 amino acids. Trimming took 3 bases from V and 0 from J, leaving 15 bases between them. In DNA form, the CDR3 reads TGTGCCAGCAGCTTCGCGGATCCGGGGGGCTCCTATAATTCACCCCTCCACTTT. It translates to CASSFADPGGSYNSPLHF.

In this sample, this clone turned up once. For the CDR3, the DNA is TGCGCCAGCAGGAACAGGTTTTACGAGCAGTACTTC. Its protein is CASRNRFYEQYF. The chain is built from TRBV23-1 and TRBJ2-7; D may be TRBD1 (5 bases). TRBV23-1 is an ORF, with its function uncertain. The CDR3 covers 12 residues. Between the trimmed V and J ends, which lost 6 bases and 4 bases, there was a span of 10 bases.

The V and J genes are TRBV7-8 and TRBJ2-7; 9 positions agree with TRBD2. The CDR3 runs 16 residues. The ends lost 3 bases at V and 1 base at J; junction bases unmatched: 7. Germline V lookup: CDR1 SGHVS, CDR2 FQNEAQ. The CDR3 sequence: CASSFSGGANSYEQYF. The CDR3 nucleotides read TGTGCCAGCAGCTTTAGCGGGGGTGCGAATTCCTACGAGCAGTACTTC.

The V and J genes are TRBV4-1 and TRBJ1-1, with D perhaps TRBD1 (5 bases). The CDR3 length is 16 residues. Germline values: CDR1 MGHRA, CDR2 YSYEKL. V gave up 3 bases and J gave up 1 base, with 15 bases separating them. The CDR3 protein is CASSHSLGQGNTEAFF. The CDR3 region has the DNA TGCGCCAGCAGCCATTCCCTCGGACAAGGGAACACTGAAGCTTTCTTT.

The chain combines TRBV9 with TRBJ2-5, with TRBD2 as a possible D gene (6 bases). Germline V lookup: CDR1 SGDLS, CDR2 YYNGEE. V was clipped by 0 bases and J by 1 base, with 10 bases between them. This CDR3 comprises 15 residues. The CDR3 here is CASSVVGGTQETQYF. The CDR3 DNA follows: TGTGCCAGCAGCGTAGTCGGGGGTACCCAAGAGACCCAGTACTTC.

The chain employs TRBV2 and TRBJ2-5, with 7 positions matching TRBD1. Germline trimming cut 3 bases from V and 5 bases from J; bases unmatched to any gene: 9. Germline V gives CDR1 SNHLY, CDR2 FYNNEI. This CDR3 region has 15 residues. This chain's CDR3 is CASSDRGGLMETQYF. In DNA, the CDR3 is TGTGCCAGCAGTGATAGAGGGGGCCTTATGGAGACCCAGTACTTC.

The chain combines TRBV7-8 with TRBJ2-5; D not resolved. Germline V gene sequence: CDR1 SGHVS, CDR2 FQNEAQ. Trimming took 1 base from V and 3 from J, leaving 18 bases between them. The CDR3 is made up of 17 amino acids. CDR3 sequence (DNA): TGTGCCAGCAGCTTAGACTACAGACCGCCGATGGAAGAGACCCAGTACTTC. Amino acid sequence: CASSLDYRPPMEETQYF.

V usage is TRBV28 and J usage is TRBJ1-5; TRBD1 aligns across 7 bases. V trimming: 3 bases; J trimming: 2 bases; junction bases outside the gene matches: 10. The CDR3 has 17 amino acids. Germline V gene sequence: CDR1 MDHEN, CDR2 SYDVKM. The CDR3 loop is CASSLWRGLGGNQPQHF. The CDR3 nucleotides read TGTGCCAGCAGTTTGTGGAGGGGGCTCGGGGGCAATCAGCCCCAGCATTTT.

V is TRBV12-1 and J is TRBJ1-6; the table's D call TRBD1 went unverified against the DNA. TRBV12-1 counts as a pseudogene. The CDR3 has 15 residues. Here the CDR3 DNA reads TGTGCCAGCAGCTCCCCGGGACAGGGAGGTTCACCCCTCCACTTT. This sequence encodes CASSSPGQGGSPLHF.

The V call is TRBV18, the J call TRBJ1-1, with TRBD1 as a possible D gene (5 bases). V was clipped by 6 bases and J by 4 bases, with 15 bases between them. Germline V CDR1 and CDR2: KGHSH, LQKENI. This CDR3 region has 14 residues. The CDR3 region has the DNA TGTGCCAGCTCCCAGGGAATACAGAGCACTGAAGCTTTCTTT. Protein sequence: CASSQGIQSTEAFF.

The rearrangement uses TRBV3-1 (or the pseudogene TRBV3-2) and TRBJ2-7; 7 positions match TRBD2. Unmatched junction bases numbered 7, after V lost 1 base and J lost 10 bases. CDR3 length equals 13 residues. From germline, CDR1 is LGHDT and CDR2 YNNKEL (reference sequence). CDR3 loop: CASSQVGGGEQYF. DNA for the CDR3: TGTGCCAGCAGCCAAGTTGGTGGGGGGGAACAGTACTTC.

V gene TRBV9 combines with J gene TRBJ2-5, with D maybe TRBD2 (6 bases). The V end lost 3 bases, the J end lost 0 bases, and 12 bases lay between the germline ends. Germline CDR1 SGDLS, CDR2 YYNGEE. This CDR3 has 15 amino acids. CDR3 residues: CASSALGLHQETQYF. The CDR3, as DNA: TGTGCCAGCAGCGCGCTGGGACTCCACCAAGAGACCCAGTACTTC.

CDR3 protein: CASSLEQGNYGYTF. The CDR3 nucleotides are TGTGCCAGCAGCTTGGAACAGGGGAACTATGGCTACACCTTC. The V and J genes are TRBV5-4 and TRBJ1-2; 7 bases map to TRBD1. The germline CDR1 and CDR2 sequences are SGHNT and YYREEE (reference sequence). The CDR3 length is 14 residues. The ends lost 0 bases at V and 2 bases at J; junction bases unmatched: 1.

The rearrangement joins TRBV11-2 to TRBJ1-2; D gene uncertain. This CDR3 region has 13 residues. V was shortened by 3 bases and J by 5 bases, with 10 bases between the two germline ends. From germline, CDR1 is SGHAT and CDR2 FQNNGV. In DNA, the CDR3 is TGTGCCAGCAGCTTGGGCCGGGCGTATGGCTACACCTTC. Translating it yields CASSLGRAYGYTF.

This rearrangement joins TRBV18 to TRBJ2-2; D may correspond to TRBD1 or TRBD2 (6 bases each). V was pared by 1 base and J by 6 bases, with 12 bases between. Germline CDR1 and CDR2: KGHSH and LQKENI. The CDR3 totals 15 residues. CDR3 nucleotides: TGTGCCAGCTCACCACTCCCGGGGGCTGCCGGGGAGCTGTTTTTT. Translated, it gives CASSPLPGAAGELFF.

As regards this clone: Additional DNA sequences in this sample encode the identical CDR3. This chain connects TRBV3-1 (or the pseudogene TRBV3-2) to TRBJ1-2; D is possibly TRBD1 (5 bases). Trimming removed 3 bases from V and 6 bases from J, with 8 bases in between. CDR3 length equals 12 residues. CDR1 is LGHDT, CDR2 YNNKEL, per germline (reference sequence). The CDR3 is CASSQGGNGYTF. CDR3 nucleotide sequence: TGTGCCAGCAGCCAGGGGGGAAATGGCTACACCTTC.

The chain has TRBV7-2 and TRBJ1-2; perhaps TRBD1 as D (5 bases). Trimming cost V 1 base and J 2 bases, with 14 bases left between them. This CDR3 spans 16 amino acids. The V gene's germline CDR1 is SGHTA and CDR2 FQGNSA. This CDR3 is CASSLVMGERNYGYTF. The CDR3 bases are TGTGCCAGCAGCTTAGTAATGGGGGAAAGAAACTATGGCTACACCTTC. Based on the CDR3 plus reference TRBV7-2 and TRBJ1-2, the full variable domain is GAGVSQSPSNKVTEKGKDVELRCDPISGHTALYWYRQSLGQGLEFLIYFQGNSAPDKSGLPSDRFSAERTGGSVSTLTIQRTQQEDSAVYLCASSLVMGERNYGYTFGSGTRLTVV.

The CDR3 DNA reads as TGTGCTAGTGGTCCCATGGGACCGGGCTATTCACCCCTCCACTTT. This gives the protein CASGPMGPGYSPLHF. The J gene is TRBJ1-6, the V gene TRBV12-5, with D perhaps TRBD1 (5 bases). The CDR3 runs to 15 residues. V was clipped by 5 bases and J by 8 bases, with 16 bases between them. CDR1 is LGHNT and CDR2 is FRNRAP in the germline V gene.

The gene calls are TRBV29-1 and TRBJ1-2; D is uncertain. Trimming removed 6 bases from V and 8 bases from J, with 13 bases in between. The CDR3 spans 11 residues. Germline CDR1 SQVTM, CDR2 ANQGSEA. As DNA, the CDR3 is TGCAGCGTAACGGTCCCGGGAGGCTACACCTTC. It specifies CSVTVPGGYTF.

V is TRBV4-2 and J is TRBJ1-3; tentatively, D is TRBD1 (5 bases). CDR3 length equals 15 residues. V lost 2 bases, J lost 0 bases, and 8 bases lay in between. Germline CDR1 is LGHNA and CDR2 is YNFKEQ. CDR3: CASSQLQVSGNTIYF. CDR3 in DNA: TGTGCCAGCAGCCAATTACAGGTCTCTGGAAACACCATATATTTT.

This sequence joins TRBV4-3 and TRBJ2-1; 8 nucleotides agree with TRBD2. V lost 1 base to trimming and J lost 4 bases; unmatched junction nucleotides: 6. The CDR3 is 16 residues long. CDR1 is LGHNA and CDR2 is YSLEER in the germline V gene. CDR3 DNA sequence: TGCGCCAGCAGCCAAGTGGGCGGGGGGCCATACAATGAGCAGTTCTTC. Translation gives CASSQVGGGPYNEQFF.

This rearrangement joins TRBV6-5 to TRBJ1-2, with 7 bases fitting TRBD1. The CDR3 has 13 residues. With 7 bases clipped from V and 7 bases from J, the junction kept 9 bases outside the gene matches. Germline loops: CDR1 MNHEY, CDR2 SVGAGI. In nucleotides, the CDR3 is TGTGCCAGCAACGACGGACAGGACGGTGGCTACACCTTC. It specifies CASNDGQDGGYTF.

This clone was counted only a few times. The chain couples TRBV11-3 to TRBJ1-4; no clear D gene. Trimming pared 8 bases from V and 3 bases from J, leaving 13 bases between. The CDR3 loop spans 14 amino acids. Per germline, CDR1 SGHNT and CDR2 YENEEA. CDR3 in DNA: TGTGCCAGCCGCTCGGTGTCCCCTAATGAAAAACTGTTTTTT. As protein: CASRSVSPNEKLFF.

The chain joins TRBV12-2 to TRBJ1-5. TRBV12-2 counts as a pseudogene. The CDR3 runs to 16 residues. The chain's CDR3 is CASRLVPCQNHQPQHF. The CDR3 DNA is TGTGCAAGTCGCTTAGTACCCTGCCAAAACCATCAGCCCCAGCATTTT.